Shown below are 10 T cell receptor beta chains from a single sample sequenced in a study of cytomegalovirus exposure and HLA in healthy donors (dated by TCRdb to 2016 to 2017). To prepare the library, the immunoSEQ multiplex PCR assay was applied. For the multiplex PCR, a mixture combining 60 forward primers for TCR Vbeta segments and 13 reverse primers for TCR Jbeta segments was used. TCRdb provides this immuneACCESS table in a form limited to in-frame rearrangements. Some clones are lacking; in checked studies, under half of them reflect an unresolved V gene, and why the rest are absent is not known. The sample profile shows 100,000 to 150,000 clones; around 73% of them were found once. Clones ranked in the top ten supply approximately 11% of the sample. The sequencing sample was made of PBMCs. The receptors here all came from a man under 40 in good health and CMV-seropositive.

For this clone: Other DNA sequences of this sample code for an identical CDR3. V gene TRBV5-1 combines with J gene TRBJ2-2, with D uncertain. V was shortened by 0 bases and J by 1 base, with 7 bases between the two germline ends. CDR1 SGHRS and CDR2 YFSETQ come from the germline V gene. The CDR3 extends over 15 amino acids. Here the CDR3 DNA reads TGCGCCAGCAGCTTGGATCCTGTGAACACCGGGGAGCTGTTTTTT. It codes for CASSLDPVNTGELFF. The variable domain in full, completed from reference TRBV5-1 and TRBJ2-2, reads KAGVTQTPRYLIKTRGQQVTLSCSPISGHRSVSWYQQTPGQGLQFLFEYFSETQRNKGNFPGRFSGRQFSNSRSEMNVSTLELGDSALYLCASSLDPVNTGELFFGEGSRLTVL.

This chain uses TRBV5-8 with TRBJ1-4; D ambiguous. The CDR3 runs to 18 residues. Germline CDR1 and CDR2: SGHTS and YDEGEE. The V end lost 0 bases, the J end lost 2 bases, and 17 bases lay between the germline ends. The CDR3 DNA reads TGTGCCAGCAGCTTGGGTACGGGAGTTTCCGCCACTAATGAAAAACTGTTTTTT. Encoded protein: CASSLGTGVSATNEKLFF. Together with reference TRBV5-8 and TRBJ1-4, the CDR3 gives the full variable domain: EAGVTQSPTHLIKTRGQQATLRCSPISGHTSVYWYQQALGLGLQFLLWYDEGEERNRGNFPPRFSGRQFPNYSSELNVNALELEDSALYLCASSLGTGVSATNEKLFFGSGTQLSVL.

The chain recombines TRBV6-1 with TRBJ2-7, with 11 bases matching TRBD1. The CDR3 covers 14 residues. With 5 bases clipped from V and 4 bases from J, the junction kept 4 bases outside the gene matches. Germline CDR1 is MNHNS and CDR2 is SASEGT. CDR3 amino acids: CASSWTGGAYEQYF. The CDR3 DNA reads TGTGCCAGCAGTTGGACAGGGGGCGCTTACGAGCAGTACTTC.

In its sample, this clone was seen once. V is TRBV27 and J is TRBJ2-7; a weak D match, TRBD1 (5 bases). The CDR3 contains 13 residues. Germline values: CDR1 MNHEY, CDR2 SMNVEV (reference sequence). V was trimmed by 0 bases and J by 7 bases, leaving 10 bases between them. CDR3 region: CASSLSKGWEQYF. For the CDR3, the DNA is TGTGCCAGCAGTTTATCGAAGGGGTGGGAGCAGTACTTC.

CDR3 DNA: TGTGCCTGGCGACCTAGCGGGAGGGCCTTTGTCGGCGGGGAGCTGTTTTTT. Translation gives CAWRPSGRAFVGGELFF. The chain carries TRBV30 and TRBJ2-2, with 12 bases identical to TRBD2. Unmatched junction bases numbered 14, after V lost 5 bases and J lost 7 bases. Germline V gives CDR1 GTSNPN, CDR2 SVGIG (reference sequence). The CDR3 runs 17 residues.

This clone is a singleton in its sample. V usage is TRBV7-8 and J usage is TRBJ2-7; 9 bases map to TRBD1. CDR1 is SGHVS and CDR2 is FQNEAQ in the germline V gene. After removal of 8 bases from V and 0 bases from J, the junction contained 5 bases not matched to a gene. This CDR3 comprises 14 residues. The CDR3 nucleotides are TGTGCCAGCCGTCCGGGACAGGGCTCCTACGAGCAGTACTTC. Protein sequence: CASRPGQGSYEQYF.

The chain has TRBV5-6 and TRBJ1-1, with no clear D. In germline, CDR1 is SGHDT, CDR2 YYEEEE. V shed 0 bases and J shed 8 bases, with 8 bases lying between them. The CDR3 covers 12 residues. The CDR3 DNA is TGTGCCAGCAGCTTGGCCCGGGAAGAAGCTTTCTTT. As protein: CASSLAREEAFF.

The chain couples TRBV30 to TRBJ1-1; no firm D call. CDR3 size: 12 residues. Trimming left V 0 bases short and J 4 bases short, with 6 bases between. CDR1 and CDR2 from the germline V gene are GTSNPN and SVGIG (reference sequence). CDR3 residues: CAWSVIVTEAFF. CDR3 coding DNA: TGTGCCTGGAGTGTAATAGTCACTGAAGCTTTCTTT.

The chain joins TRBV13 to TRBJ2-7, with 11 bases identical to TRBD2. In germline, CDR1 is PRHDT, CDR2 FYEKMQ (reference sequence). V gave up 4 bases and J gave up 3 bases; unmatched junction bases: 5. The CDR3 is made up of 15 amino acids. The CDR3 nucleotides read TGTGCCAGCAGCTCGACTAGCGGGATCGGCTACGAGCAGTACTTC. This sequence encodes CASSSTSGIGYEQYF. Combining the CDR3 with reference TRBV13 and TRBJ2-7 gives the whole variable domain AAGVIQSPRHLIKEKRETATLKCYPIPRHDTVYWYQQGPGQDPQFLISFYEKMQSDKGSIPDRFSAQQFSDYHSELNMSSLELGDSALYFCASSSTSGIGYEQYFGPGTRLTVT.

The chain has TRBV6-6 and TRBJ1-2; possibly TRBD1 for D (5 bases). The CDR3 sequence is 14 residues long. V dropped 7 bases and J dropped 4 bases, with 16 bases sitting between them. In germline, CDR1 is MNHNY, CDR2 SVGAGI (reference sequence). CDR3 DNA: TGTGCCAGCACTTTACAGGTGTCTTCCTATGGCTACACCTTC. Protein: CASTLQVSSYGYTF.